These 15 T cell receptor beta chains were sequenced from one sample in a study of cytomegalovirus exposure and HLA in healthy donors. A multiplex PCR was run with 60 Vbeta primers and 13 Jbeta primers. Measured with immunoSEQ multiplex PCR; TCRdb has only the in-frame clones, and not every one. The data hold over 100,000 clones, with 55% to 65% observed a single time. Sequenced: PBMCs. These receptors were collected from a woman aged 30 to 39 in good health and CMV-seronegative.

A single count supports this clone. The chain combines TRBV29-1 with TRBJ2-5, with D possibly being TRBD2 (7 bases). V lost 8 bases to trimming and J lost 5 bases, with 30 bases between them. The CDR3 contains 17 residues. Germline V gene lookup returns CDR1 SQVTM and CDR2 ANQGSEA. CDR3 nucleotide sequence: TGCAGCTACTTCGGGTGGCGGGCCGGAGGGGGGGGCGAGACCCAGTACTTC. Amino acid sequence: CSYFGWRAGGGGETQYF.

The chain joins TRBV7-2 to TRBJ1-1; TRBD1 matches 9 bases. The V and J ends lost 5 bases and 5 bases, in that order; junction bases with no gene match: 6. The CDR3 spans 14 residues. CDR1 is SGHTA, CDR2 FQGNSA, per germline. CDR3 sequence: CASSLTGGLTEAFF. CDR3 nucleotides: TGTGCCAGCAGCCTGACAGGGGGTCTGACTGAAGCTTTCTTT.

This clone occurred a few times. The CDR3 DNA reads as TGTGCCATCAGTCGAACCGGACAGCCCATGGGCACTGAAGCTTTCTTT. Residues: CAISRTGQPMGTEAFF. V is TRBV10-3 and J is TRBJ1-1, with D possibly being TRBD1 (6 bases). The CDR3 contains 16 residues. V was cut by 5 bases and J by 4 bases, with 20 bases left in between. Looked up from germline, CDR1 is ENHRY and CDR2 is SYGVKD.

This chain joins TRBV7-3 and TRBJ2-5; D is undetermined. CDR1 is SGHTA, CDR2 FQGTGA, per germline. This CDR3 spans 13 amino acids. The ends were cut back, 3 bases at V and 5 bases at J, with 10 bases in the middle. CDR3 in amino acids: CASSLARSETQYF. The CDR3 DNA reads as TGTGCCAGCAGCTTGGCCAGAAGTGAGACCCAGTACTTC.

The V call is TRBV15, the J call TRBJ2-2; 12 bases are a match to TRBD2. V trimming: 0 bases; J trimming: 3 bases; junction bases outside the gene matches: 5. Germline values: CDR1 LNHNV, CDR2 YYDKDF (reference sequence). CDR3 length: 18 residues. The CDR3 sequence is CATSRDSLAGGDTGELFF. In DNA form, the CDR3 reads TGTGCCACCAGCAGAGATTCACTAGCGGGAGGAGACACCGGGGAGCTGTTTTTT.

The chain is built from TRBV11-2 and TRBJ2-7, with 10 bases matching TRBD1. Losses at the gene ends were 3 bases for V and 5 bases for J; bases not matched to a gene: 1. Germline V gene data show CDR1 as SGHAT and CDR2 as FQNNGV. The CDR3 is made up of 13 amino acids. CDR3 protein: CASSFGTGDEQYF. The CDR3 nucleotides read TGTGCCAGCAGCTTCGGGACAGGGGACGAGCAGTACTTC.

The chain carries TRBV28 and TRBJ2-1, with TRBD2 matching 13 bases. V gave up 6 bases and J gave up 6 bases; unmatched junction bases: 8. Per germline, CDR1 MDHEN and CDR2 SYDVKM. The CDR3 length is 16 residues. DNA for the CDR3: TGTGCCAGCAGCCGGACTAGCGGGAGTCAGGGCAATGAGCAGTTCTTC. This codes for CASSRTSGSQGNEQFF.

This clone appeared a single time. This chain joins TRBV28 and TRBJ2-2, with TRBD1 as a possible D gene (6 bases). Germline CDR1 reads MDHEN; CDR2 reads SYDVKM. The CDR3 runs to 13 residues. V lost 6 bases to trimming and J lost 5 bases, with 10 bases between them. The CDR3 here is CASSHQGTGELFF. The CDR3 coding sequence is TGTGCCAGCAGCCATCAGGGGACCGGGGAGCTGTTTTTT.

The chain recombines TRBV6-5 with TRBJ2-3, with D tentatively TRBD1 (6 bases). The CDR3 contains 15 residues. Trimming stripped 0 bases from V and 6 bases from J, with 13 bases between. Germline V lookup: CDR1 MNHEY, CDR2 SVGAGI. The DNA of the CDR3 is TGTGCCAGCAGTTACTCAGGCGGTGACAGGGATACGCAGTATTTT. Its translation is CASSYSGGDRDTQYF.

The rearrangement links TRBV6-1 to TRBJ2-7; 10 positions agree with TRBD2. With V trimmed by 3 bases and J by 0 bases, 8 bases remained unmatched. Germline-derived CDR1 and CDR2 are MNHNS and SASEGT. The length of the CDR3 is 17 residues. The CDR3: CASSESLGLANSYEQYF. In DNA form, the CDR3 reads TGTGCCAGCAGTGAGTCCTTGGGACTAGCGAACTCCTACGAGCAGTACTTC.

A few counts support this clone. The V call is TRBV30, the J call TRBJ1-2; D may be TRBD1 (6 bases). V lost 6 bases to trimming and J lost 4 bases, with 12 bases between them. CDR3 length: 12 residues. Per germline, CDR1 GTSNPN and CDR2 SVGIG (reference sequence). CDR3 amino acids: CACSQTGYGYTF. In DNA, the CDR3 is TGTGCCTGCTCCCAGACAGGCTATGGCTACACCTTC.

This clone was picked up a small number of times. The rearrangement links TRBV7-9 to TRBJ2-7; TRBD2 agrees at 7 bases. Germline CDR1 SEHNR, CDR2 FQNEAQ (reference sequence). The V gene end was trimmed by 6 bases and the J gene end by 2 bases; junction bases not matched to a gene: 7. There are 14 residues in the CDR3. For the CDR3, the DNA is TGTGCCAGCAGTTTAAGGGACTACACCTACGAGCAGTACTTC. Protein product: CASSLRDYTYEQYF.

The chain joins TRBV2 to TRBJ1-5, with D hard to call. CDR3 length: 14 residues. The germline V and J ends were trimmed by 4 bases and 5 bases, with 12 bases remaining between them. Germline CDR1 is SNHLY and CDR2 is FYNNEI. The CDR3 bases are TGTGCCAGCAGTGCCCTGATGAGGGATCAGCCCCAGCATTTT. It translates to CASSALMRDQPQHF.

The chain couples TRBV27 to TRBJ2-1; 14 bases are a match to TRBD2. The germline V gene encodes CDR1 MNHEY and CDR2 SMNVEV (reference sequence). Trimming took 3 bases from V and 9 from J; bases not matched to a gene: 13. The CDR3 consists of 18 residues. The CDR3 reads CASSFLGTGLAGATEQFF. CDR3 sequence (DNA): TGTGCCAGCAGTTTCCTTGGCACGGGACTAGCGGGAGCCACTGAGCAGTTCTTC.

This chain joins TRBV28 and TRBJ2-3; 7 bases line up with TRBD2. Germline V CDR1 and CDR2: MDHEN, SYDVKM. The CDR3 consists of 14 residues. V shed 3 bases and J 1 base; nucleotides not matched to a gene: 1. The CDR3 nucleotides read TGTGCCAGCAGTTTTCTAGCGGGCACAGATACGCAGTATTTT. Protein sequence: CASSFLAGTDTQYF.